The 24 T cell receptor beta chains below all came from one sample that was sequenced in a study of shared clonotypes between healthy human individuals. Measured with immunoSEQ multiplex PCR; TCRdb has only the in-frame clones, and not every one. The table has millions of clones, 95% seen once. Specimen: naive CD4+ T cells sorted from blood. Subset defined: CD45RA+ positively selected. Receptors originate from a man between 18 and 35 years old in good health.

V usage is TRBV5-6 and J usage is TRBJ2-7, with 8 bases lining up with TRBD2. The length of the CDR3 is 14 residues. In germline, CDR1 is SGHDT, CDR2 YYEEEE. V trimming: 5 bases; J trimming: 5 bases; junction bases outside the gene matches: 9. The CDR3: CASSIAGRLDEQYF. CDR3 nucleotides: TGTGCCAGCAGTATAGCGGGAAGGTTGGACGAGCAGTACTTC.

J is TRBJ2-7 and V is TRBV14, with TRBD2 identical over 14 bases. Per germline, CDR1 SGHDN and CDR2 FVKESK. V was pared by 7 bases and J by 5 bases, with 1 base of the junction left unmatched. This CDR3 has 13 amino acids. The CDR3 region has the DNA TGTGCCAGCAAGGGACTAGCGGGAGACGAGCAGTACTTC. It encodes CASKGLAGDEQYF.

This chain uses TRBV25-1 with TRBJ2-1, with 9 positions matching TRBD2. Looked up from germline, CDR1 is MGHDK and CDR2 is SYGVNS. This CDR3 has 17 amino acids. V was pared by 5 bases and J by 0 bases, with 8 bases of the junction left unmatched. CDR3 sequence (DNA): TGTGCCAGCAGTAGGGTTAGCGGGAGTAGCTCCTACAATGAGCAGTTCTTC. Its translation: CASSRVSGSSSYNEQFF.

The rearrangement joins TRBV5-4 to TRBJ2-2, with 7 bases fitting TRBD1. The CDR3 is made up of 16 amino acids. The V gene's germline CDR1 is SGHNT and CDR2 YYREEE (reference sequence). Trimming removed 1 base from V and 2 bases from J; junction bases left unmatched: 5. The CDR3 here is CASSLKGQINTGELFF. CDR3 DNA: TGTGCCAGCAGCTTGAAGGGACAGATAAACACCGGGGAGCTGTTTTTT.

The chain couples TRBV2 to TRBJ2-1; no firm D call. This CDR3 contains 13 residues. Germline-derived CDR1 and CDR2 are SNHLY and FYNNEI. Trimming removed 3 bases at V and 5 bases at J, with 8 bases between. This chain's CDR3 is CASSDLFNNEQFF. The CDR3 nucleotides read TGTGCCAGCAGTGACCTTTTCAACAATGAGCAGTTCTTC.

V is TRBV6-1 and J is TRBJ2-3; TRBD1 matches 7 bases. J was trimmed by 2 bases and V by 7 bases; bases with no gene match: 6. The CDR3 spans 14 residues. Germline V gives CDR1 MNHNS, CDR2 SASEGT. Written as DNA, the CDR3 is TGTGCCAGCATCCGGGACAGAAACACAGATACGCAGTATTTT. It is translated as CASIRDRNTDTQYF.

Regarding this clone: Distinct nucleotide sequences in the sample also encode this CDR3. CDR3 sequence reads: CASRGLAVNEQFF. CDR3 nucleotides: TGTGCCAGCAGAGGGCTAGCGGTTAATGAGCAGTTCTTC. V is TRBV2 and J is TRBJ2-1; 7 bases are a match to TRBD2. The CDR3 covers 13 residues. CDR1 SNHLY and CDR2 FYNNEI come from the germline V gene. The V segment lost 6 bases and the J segment 7 bases; nucleotides outside the gene matches: 6.

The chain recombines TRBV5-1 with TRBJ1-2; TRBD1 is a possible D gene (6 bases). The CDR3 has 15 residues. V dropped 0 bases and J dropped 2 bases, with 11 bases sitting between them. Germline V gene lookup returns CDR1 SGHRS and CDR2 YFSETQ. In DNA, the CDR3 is TGCGCCAGCAGCTTGGAAGGGGGGCGGAACTATGGCTACACCTTC. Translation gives CASSLEGGRNYGYTF.

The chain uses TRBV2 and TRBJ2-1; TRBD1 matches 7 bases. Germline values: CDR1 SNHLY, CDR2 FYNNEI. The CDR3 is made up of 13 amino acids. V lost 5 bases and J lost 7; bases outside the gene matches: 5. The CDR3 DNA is TGTGCCAGCAGTTACCTACAGGGGAATGAGCAGTTCTTC. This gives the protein CASSYLQGNEQFF.

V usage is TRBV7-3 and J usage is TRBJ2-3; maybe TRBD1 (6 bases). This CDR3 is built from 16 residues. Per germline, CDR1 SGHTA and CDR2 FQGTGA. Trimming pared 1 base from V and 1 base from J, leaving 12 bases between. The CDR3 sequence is CASSLIGGLGTDTQYF. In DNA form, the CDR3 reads TGTGCCAGCAGCTTAATAGGGGGATTAGGCACAGATACGCAGTATTTT.

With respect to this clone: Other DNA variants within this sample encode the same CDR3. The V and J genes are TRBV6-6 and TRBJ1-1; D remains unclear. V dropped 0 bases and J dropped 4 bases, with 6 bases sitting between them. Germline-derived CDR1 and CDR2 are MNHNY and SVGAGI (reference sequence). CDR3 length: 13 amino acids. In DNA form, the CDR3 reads TGTGCCAGCAGTTACTCTGCAGGCACTGAAGCTTTCTTT. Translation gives CASSYSAGTEAFF.

CDR3: CASLGRSYEQYF. DNA of the CDR3: TGTGCCAGCCTCGGACGGTCCTACGAGCAGTACTTC. The chain joins TRBV6-5 to TRBJ2-7; D ambiguous. The V gene lost 8 bases and the J gene lost 1 base, with 9 bases spanning the gap. The germline gives CDR1 MNHEY, CDR2 SVGAGI. The length of the CDR3 is 12 residues.

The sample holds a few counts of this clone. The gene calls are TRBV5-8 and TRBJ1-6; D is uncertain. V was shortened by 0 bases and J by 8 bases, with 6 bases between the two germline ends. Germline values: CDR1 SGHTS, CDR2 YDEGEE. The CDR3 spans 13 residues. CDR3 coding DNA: TGTGCCAGCAGCTTGGAGGCGGATTCACCCCTCCACTTT. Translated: CASSLEADSPLHF.

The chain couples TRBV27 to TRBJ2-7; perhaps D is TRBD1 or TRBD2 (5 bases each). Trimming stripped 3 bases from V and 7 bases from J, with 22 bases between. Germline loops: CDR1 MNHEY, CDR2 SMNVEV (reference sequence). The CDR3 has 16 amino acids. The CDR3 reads CASSLAGTPTRYEQYF. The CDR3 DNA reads TGTGCCAGCAGTTTGGCAGGGACCCCTACCAGGTATGAGCAGTACTTC.

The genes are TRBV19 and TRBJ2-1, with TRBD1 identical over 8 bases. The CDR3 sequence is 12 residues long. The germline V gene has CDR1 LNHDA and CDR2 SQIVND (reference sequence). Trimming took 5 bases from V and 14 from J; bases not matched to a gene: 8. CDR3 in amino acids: CASSEDRVTEFF. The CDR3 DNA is TGTGCCAGTAGTGAGGACAGGGTGACGGAGTTCTTC.

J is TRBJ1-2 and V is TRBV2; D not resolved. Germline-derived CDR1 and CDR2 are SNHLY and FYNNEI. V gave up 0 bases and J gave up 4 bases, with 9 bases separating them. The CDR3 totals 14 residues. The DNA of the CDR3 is TGTGCCAGCAGTGAAGCGCTGGAGTTCTATGGCTACACCTTC. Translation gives CASSEALEFYGYTF.

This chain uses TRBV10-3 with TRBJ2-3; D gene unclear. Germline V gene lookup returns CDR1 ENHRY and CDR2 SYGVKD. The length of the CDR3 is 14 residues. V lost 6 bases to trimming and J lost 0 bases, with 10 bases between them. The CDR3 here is CAIRFRVSTDTQYF. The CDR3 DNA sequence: TGTGCCATCAGGTTTCGGGTGAGCACAGATACGCAGTATTTT.

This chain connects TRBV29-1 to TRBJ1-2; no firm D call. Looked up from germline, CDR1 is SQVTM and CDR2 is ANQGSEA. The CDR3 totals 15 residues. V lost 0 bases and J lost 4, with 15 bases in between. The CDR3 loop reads CSVEDRVSGVYGYTF. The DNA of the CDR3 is TGCAGCGTTGAAGATAGGGTGAGCGGAGTCTATGGCTACACCTTC.

CDR3 region: CASSQGLETDTQYF. CDR3 nucleotide sequence: TGTGCCAGCAGCCAGGGACTAGAGACAGATACGCAGTATTTT. The chain employs TRBV6-5 and TRBJ2-3, with 8 positions matching TRBD2. Germline V lookup: CDR1 MNHEY, CDR2 SVGAGI. The V gene end was trimmed by 6 bases and the J gene end by 3 bases; junction bases not matched to a gene: 5. This CDR3 spans 14 amino acids.

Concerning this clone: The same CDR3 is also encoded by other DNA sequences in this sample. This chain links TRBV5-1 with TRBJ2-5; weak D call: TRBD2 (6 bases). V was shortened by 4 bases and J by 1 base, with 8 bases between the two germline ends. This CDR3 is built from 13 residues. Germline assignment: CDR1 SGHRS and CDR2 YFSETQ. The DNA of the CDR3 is TGCGCCAGCAGCCGGGACTCCCAAGAGACCCAGTACTTC. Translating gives CASSRDSQETQYF. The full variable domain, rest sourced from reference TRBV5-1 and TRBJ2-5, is KAGVTQTPRYLIKTRGQQVTLSCSPISGHRSVSWYQQTPGQGLQFLFEYFSETQRNKGNFPGRFSGRQFSNSRSEMNVSTLELGDSALYLCASSRDSQETQYFGPGTRLLVL.

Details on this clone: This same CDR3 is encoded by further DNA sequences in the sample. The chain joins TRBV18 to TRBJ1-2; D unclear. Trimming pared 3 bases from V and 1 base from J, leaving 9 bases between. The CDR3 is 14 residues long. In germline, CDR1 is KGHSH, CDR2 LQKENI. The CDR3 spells CASSPGRINYGYTF. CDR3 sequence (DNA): TGTGCCAGCTCACCTGGACGGATTAACTATGGCTACACCTTC. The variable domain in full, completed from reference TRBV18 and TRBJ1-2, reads NAGVMQNPRHLVRRRGQEARLRCSPMKGHSHVYWYRQLPEEGLKFMVYLQKENIIDESGMPKERFSAEFPKEGPSILRIQQVVRGDSAAYFCASSPGRINYGYTFGSGTRLTVV.

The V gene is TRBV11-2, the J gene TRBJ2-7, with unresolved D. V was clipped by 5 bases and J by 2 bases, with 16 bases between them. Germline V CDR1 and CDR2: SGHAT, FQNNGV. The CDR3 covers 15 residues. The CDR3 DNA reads TGTGCCAGCAGCCGGCCCGAGAGGAACGCCTACGAGCAGTACTTC. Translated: CASSRPERNAYEQYF.

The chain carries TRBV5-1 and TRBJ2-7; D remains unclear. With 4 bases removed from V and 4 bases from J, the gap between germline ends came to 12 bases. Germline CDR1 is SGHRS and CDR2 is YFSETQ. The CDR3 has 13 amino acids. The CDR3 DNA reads TGCGCCAGCAGCGGTGGGCTCCATTACGAGCAGTACTTC. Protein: CASSGGLHYEQYF. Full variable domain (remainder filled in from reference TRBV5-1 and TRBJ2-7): KAGVTQTPRYLIKTRGQQVTLSCSPISGHRSVSWYQQTPGQGLQFLFEYFSETQRNKGNFPGRFSGRQFSNSRSEMNVSTLELGDSALYLCASSGGLHYEQYFGPGTRLTVT.

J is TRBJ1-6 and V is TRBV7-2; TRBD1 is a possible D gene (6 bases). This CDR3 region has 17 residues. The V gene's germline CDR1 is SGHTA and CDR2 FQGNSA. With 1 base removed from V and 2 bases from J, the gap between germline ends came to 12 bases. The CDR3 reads CASSLDLGGAYNSPLHF. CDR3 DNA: TGTGCCAGCAGCTTAGACTTAGGGGGGGCCTATAATTCACCCCTCCACTTT. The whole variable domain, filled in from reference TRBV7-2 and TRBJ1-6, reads GAGVSQSPSNKVTEKGKDVELRCDPISGHTALYWYRQSLGQGLEFLIYFQGNSAPDKSGLPSDRFSAERTGGSVSTLTIQRTQQEDSAVYLCASSLDLGGAYNSPLHFGNGTRLTVT.